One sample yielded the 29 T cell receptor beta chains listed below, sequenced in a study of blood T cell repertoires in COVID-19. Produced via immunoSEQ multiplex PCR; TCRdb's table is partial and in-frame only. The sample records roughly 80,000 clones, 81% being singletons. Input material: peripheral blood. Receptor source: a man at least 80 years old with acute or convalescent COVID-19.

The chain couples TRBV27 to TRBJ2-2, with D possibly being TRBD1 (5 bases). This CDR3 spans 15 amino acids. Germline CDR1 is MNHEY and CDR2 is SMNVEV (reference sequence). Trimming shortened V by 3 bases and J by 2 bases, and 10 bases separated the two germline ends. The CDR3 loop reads CASSFSRVNTGELFF. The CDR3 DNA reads TGTGCCAGCAGTTTCTCCAGGGTCAACACCGGGGAGCTGTTTTTT.

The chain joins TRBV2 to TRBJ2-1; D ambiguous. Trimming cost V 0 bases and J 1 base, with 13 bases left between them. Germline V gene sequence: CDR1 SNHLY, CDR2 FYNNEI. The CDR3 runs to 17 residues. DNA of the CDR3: TGTGCCAGCAGTGAAGCAGAATGGGCAGGTTCCTACAATGAGCAGTTCTTC. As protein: CASSEAEWAGSYNEQFF.

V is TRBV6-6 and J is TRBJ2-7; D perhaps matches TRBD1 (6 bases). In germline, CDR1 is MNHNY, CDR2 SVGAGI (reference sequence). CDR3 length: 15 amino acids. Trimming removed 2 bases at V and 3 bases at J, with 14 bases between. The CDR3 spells CASSYADSVIYEQYF. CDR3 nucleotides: TGTGCCAGCAGTTACGCGGACAGCGTCATCTACGAGCAGTACTTC.

CDR3 sequence reads: CASSLDSLDRNYGYTF. Here the CDR3 DNA reads TGTGCCAGCAGCTTAGACAGTTTGGACAGGAACTATGGCTACACCTTC. The chain combines TRBV7-2 with TRBJ1-2, with 7 nucleotides matching TRBD1. This CDR3 is built from 16 residues. Trimming removed 1 base from V and 2 bases from J; junction bases left unmatched: 7. Germline CDR1 is SGHTA and CDR2 is FQGNSA.

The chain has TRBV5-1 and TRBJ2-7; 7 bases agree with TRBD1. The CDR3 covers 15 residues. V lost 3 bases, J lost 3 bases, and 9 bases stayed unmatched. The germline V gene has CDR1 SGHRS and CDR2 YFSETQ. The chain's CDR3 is CASSSRQGLRYEQYF. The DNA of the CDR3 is TGCGCCAGCAGCTCCCGACAGGGTTTACGCTACGAGCAGTACTTC. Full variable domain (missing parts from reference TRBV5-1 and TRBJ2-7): KAGVTQTPRYLIKTRGQQVTLSCSPISGHRSVSWYQQTPGQGLQFLFEYFSETQRNKGNFPGRFSGRQFSNSRSEMNVSTLELGDSALYLCASSSRQGLRYEQYFGPGTRLTVT.

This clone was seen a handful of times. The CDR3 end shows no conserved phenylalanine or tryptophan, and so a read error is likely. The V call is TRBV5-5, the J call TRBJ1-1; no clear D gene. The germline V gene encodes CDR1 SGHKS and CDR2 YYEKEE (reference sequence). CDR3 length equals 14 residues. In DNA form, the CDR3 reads TGTGCCAGCAGCTTGAACTCAGGATACACTGACGCTTTCGTT. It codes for CASSLNSGYTDAFV.

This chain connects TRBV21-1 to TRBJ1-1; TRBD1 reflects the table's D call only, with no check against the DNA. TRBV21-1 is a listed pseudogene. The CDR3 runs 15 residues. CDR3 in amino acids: CASSKDAGPNTEAFF. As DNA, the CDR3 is TGTGCCAGCAGCAAAGACGCAGGGCCAAACACTGAAGCTTTCTTT.

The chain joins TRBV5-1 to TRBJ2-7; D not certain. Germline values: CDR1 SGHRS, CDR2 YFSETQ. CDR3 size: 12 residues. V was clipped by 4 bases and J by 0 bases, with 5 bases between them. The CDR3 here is CASSPSSYEQYF. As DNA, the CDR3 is TGCGCCAGCAGCCCATCCTCCTACGAGCAGTACTTC.

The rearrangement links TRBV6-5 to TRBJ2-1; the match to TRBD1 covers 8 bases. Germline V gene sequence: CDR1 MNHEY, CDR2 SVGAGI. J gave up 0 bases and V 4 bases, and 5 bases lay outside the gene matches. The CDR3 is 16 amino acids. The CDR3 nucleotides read TGTGCCAGCAGTTCGACAGGGGCGAGCTCCTACAATGAGCAGTTCTTC. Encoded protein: CASSSTGASSYNEQFF.

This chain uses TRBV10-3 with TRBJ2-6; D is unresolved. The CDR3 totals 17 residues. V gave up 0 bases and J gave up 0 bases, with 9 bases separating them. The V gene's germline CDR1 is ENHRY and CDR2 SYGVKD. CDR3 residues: CAISESAGYSGANVLTF. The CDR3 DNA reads TGTGCCATCAGTGAGTCGGCAGGTTACTCTGGGGCCAACGTCCTGACTTTC.

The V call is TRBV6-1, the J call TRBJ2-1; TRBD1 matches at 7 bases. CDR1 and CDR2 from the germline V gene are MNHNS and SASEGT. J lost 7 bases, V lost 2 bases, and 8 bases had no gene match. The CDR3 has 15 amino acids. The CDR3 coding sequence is TGTGCCAGCAGTGAATTTAGCCAGGGGGTAAATGAGCAGTTCTTC. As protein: CASSEFSQGVNEQFF.

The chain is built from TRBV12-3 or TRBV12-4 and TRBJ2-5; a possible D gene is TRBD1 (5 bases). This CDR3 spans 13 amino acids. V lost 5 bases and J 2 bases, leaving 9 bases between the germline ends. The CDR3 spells CASSRQTQETQYF. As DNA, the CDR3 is TGTGCCAGCAGTAGACAGACACAAGAGACCCAGTACTTC.

CDR3 nucleotide sequence: TGTGCCAGCTCACCCGGCGGCCTAGCCAATCAGCCCCAGCATTTT. This sequence encodes CASSPGGLANQPQHF. V usage is TRBV18 and J usage is TRBJ1-5; D ambiguous. This CDR3 comprises 15 residues. Trimming took 3 bases from V and 3 from J, leaving 12 bases between them. Germline V gene lookup returns CDR1 KGHSH and CDR2 LQKENI.

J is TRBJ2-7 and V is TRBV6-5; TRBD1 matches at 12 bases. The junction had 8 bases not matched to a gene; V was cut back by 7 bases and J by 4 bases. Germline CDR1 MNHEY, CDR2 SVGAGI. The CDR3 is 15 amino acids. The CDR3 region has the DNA TGTGCCAGCACCCTCTGGGGACAGGGGGCTTACGAGCAGTACTTC. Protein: CASTLWGQGAYEQYF.

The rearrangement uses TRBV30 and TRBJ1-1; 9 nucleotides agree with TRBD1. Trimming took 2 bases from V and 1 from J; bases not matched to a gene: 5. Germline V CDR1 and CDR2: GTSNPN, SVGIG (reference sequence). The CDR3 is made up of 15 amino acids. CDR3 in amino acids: CAWSPPGQGNTEAFF. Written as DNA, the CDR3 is TGTGCCTGGAGTCCACCGGGACAGGGGAACACTGAAGCTTTCTTT.

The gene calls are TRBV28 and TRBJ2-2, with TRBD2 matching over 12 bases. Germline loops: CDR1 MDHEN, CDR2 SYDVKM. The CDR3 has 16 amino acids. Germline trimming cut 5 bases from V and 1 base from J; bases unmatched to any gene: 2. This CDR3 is CASSILAGGNTGELFF. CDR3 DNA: TGTGCCAGCAGTATACTAGCGGGAGGGAACACCGGGGAGCTGTTTTTT. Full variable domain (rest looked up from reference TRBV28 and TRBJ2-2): DVKVTQSSRYLVKRTGEKVFLECVQDMDHENMFWYRQDPGLGLRLIYFSYDVKMKEKGDIPEGYSVSREKKERFSLILESASTNQTSMYLCASSILAGGNTGELFFGEGSRLTVL.

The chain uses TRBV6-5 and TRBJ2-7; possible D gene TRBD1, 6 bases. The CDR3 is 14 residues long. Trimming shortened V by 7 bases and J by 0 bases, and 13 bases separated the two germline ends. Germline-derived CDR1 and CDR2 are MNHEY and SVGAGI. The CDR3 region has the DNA TGTGCCAGCACGGTCGTCAGGGGCTCCTACGAGCAGTACTTC. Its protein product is CASTVVRGSYEQYF.

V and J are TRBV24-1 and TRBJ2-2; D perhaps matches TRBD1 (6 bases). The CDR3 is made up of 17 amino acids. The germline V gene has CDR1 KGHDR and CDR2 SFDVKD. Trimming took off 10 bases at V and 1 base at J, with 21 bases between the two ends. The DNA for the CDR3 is TGTGCCACAAGCCTTGCCCCCGGGACAAAGAACACCGGGGAGCTGTTTTTT. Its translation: CATSLAPGTKNTGELFF.

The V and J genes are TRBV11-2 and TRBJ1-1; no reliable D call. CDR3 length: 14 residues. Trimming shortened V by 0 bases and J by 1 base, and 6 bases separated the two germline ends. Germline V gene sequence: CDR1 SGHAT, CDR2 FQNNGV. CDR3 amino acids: CASSLDPGNTEAFF. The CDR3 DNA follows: TGTGCCAGCAGCTTAGATCCAGGGAACACTGAAGCTTTCTTT. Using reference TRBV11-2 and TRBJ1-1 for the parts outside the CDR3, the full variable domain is EAGVAQSPRYKIIEKRQSVAFWCNPISGHATLYWYQQILGQGPKLLIQFQNNGVVDDSQLPKDRFSAERLKGVDSTLKIQPAKLEDSAVYLCASSLDPGNTEAFFGQGTRLTVV.

The CDR3 reads CGSRTDQETQYF. CDR3 in DNA: TGTGGCTCCCGGACTGACCAAGAGACCCAGTACTTC. This sequence joins TRBV28 and TRBJ2-5, with a weak D call TRBD2 (5 bases). The V gene's germline CDR1 is MDHEN and CDR2 SYDVKM. CDR3 length: 12 residues.

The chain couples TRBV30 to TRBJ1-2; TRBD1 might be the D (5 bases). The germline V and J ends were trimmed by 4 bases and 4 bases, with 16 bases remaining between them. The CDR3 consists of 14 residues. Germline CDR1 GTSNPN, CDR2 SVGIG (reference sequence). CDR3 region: CAWTVSGGGYGYTF. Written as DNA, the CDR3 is TGTGCCTGGACCGTATCTGGGGGGGGCTATGGCTACACCTTC.

The CDR3 protein is CASSILGGRYNEQFF. CDR3 bases: TGTGCCAGTAGTATTTTAGGAGGGCGATACAATGAGCAGTTCTTC. The rearrangement links TRBV19 to TRBJ2-1; D might be TRBD2 (6 bases). In germline, CDR1 is LNHDA, CDR2 SQIVND (reference sequence). V was cut by 3 bases and J by 4 bases, with 13 bases left in between. The CDR3 consists of 15 residues.

The CDR3 sequence is CASRAGTGAYNEQFF. The CDR3 DNA reads TGCGCCAGCAGAGCCGGGACAGGGGCCTACAATGAGCAGTTCTTC. The chain recombines TRBV5-1 with TRBJ2-1; 10 bases align to TRBD1. Per the germline V gene, CDR1 is SGHRS and CDR2 is YFSETQ. There are 15 residues in the CDR3. Trimming cost V 5 bases and J 2 bases; bases outside gene matches: 4.

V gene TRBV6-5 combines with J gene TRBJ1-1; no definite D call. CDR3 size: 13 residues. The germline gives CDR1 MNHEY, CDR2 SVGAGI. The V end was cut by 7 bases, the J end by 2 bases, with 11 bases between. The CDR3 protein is CASIGWANTEAFF. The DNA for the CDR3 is TGTGCCAGCATTGGGTGGGCCAACACTGAAGCTTTCTTT.

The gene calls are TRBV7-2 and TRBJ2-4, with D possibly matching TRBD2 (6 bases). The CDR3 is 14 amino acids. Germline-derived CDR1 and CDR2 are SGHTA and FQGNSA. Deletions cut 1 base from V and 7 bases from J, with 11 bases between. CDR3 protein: CASSLGRERNIQYF. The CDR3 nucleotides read TGTGCCAGCAGCTTAGGACGGGAGCGGAACATTCAGTACTTC.

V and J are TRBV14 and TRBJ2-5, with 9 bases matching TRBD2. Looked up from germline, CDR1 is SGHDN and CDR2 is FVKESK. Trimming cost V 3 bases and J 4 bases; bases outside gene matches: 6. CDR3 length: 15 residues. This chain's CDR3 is CASSQIAGVRETQYF. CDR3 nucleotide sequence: TGTGCCAGCAGCCAGATAGCGGGAGTGAGAGAGACCCAGTACTTC.

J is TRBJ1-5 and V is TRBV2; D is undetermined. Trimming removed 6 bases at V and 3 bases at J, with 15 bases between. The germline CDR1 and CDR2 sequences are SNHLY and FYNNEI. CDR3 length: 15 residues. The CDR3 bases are TGTGCCAGCAGGGAAAAAGGAGGAAACAATCAGCCCCAGCATTTT. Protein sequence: CASREKGGNNQPQHF.

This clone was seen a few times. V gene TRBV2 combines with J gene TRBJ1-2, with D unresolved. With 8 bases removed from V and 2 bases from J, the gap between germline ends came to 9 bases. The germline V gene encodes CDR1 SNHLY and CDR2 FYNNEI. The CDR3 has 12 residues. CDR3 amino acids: CASLGGNYGYTF. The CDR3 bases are TGTGCCAGCCTGGGAGGAAACTATGGCTACACCTTC.

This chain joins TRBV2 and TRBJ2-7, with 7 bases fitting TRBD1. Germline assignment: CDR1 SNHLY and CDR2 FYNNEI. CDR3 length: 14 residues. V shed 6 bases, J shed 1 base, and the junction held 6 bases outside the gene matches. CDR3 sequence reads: CASRMGQTSYEQYF. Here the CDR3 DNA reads TGTGCCAGCAGGATGGGACAGACTTCCTACGAGCAGTACTTC. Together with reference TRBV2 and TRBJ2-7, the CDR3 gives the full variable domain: EPEVTQTPSHQVTQMGQEVILRCVPISNHLYFYWYRQILGQKVEFLVSFYNNEISEKSEIFDDQFSVERPDGSNFTLKIRSTKLEDSAMYFCASRMGQTSYEQYFGPGTRLTVT.